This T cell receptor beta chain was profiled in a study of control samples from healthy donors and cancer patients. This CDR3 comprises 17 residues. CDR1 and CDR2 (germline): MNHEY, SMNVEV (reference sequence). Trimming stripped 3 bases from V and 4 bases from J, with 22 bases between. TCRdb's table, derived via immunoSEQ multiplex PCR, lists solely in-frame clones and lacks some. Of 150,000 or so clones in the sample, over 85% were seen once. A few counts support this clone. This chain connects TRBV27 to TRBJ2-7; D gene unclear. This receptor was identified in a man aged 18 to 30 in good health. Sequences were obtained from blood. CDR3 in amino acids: CASSFPPHQRRSYEQYF. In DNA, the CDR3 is TGTGCCAGCAGTTTTCCCCCCCACCAACGGCGGAGTTACGAGCAGTACTTC.